These 4 T cell receptor beta chains came from one sample sequenced in a study of blood T cells in healthy people across ages (dated by TCRdb to 2014 to 2015). Libraries were built with 5' RACE. The reads were generated on an Illumina HiSeq 2500. A second PCR of roughly 6 to 11 cycles was performed with a sample-barcoded 5' primer and a J-beta primer mix. The public reads were reanalyzed by TCRdb: fastp trimming at Q25, MiXCR alignment, in-frame beta chains only. Entries are consolidated by CDR3 protein sequence, retaining the most common genes and DNA. This sample holds under 800,000 distinct CDR3 sequences; around 46% were observed only once. Together, the top ten hold about 20% of the sample. Sequenced input: blood. All receptors derive from a woman aged 55-70 years in good health.

J is TRBJ2-2 and V is TRBV5-1; D perhaps matches TRBD2 (6 bases). CDR1 is SGHRS and CDR2 is YFSETQ in the germline V gene. Trimming removed 9 bases from V and 6 bases from J, with 9 bases in between. The CDR3 covers 11 residues. The CDR3 region has the DNA TGCGCCACCGGGGGAGCCGGGGAGCTGTTTTTT. Its translation: CATGGAGELFF.

This clonotype has a single count. The chain employs TRBV19 and TRBJ2-4; D may be TRBD2 (5 bases). From germline, CDR1 is LNHDA and CDR2 SQIVND (reference sequence). The CDR3 is made up of 14 amino acids. Trimming removed 8 bases from V and 3 bases from J, with 14 bases in between. CDR3 protein: CASSKDAGKNIQYF. DNA for the CDR3: TGTGCCAGTTCTAAAGATGCGGGCAAAAACATTCAGTACTTC.

About this clonotype: A much more abundant neighbour one base away suggests this may be a read error. This chain uses TRBV7-3 with TRBJ2-3; TRBD1 matches 9 bases. The length of the CDR3 is 16 residues. Germline V lookup: CDR1 SGHTA, CDR2 FQGTGA. The J segment lost 5 bases and the V segment lost 5 bases, leaving 11 bases of the junction unmatched. CDR3 in DNA: TGTGCCAGCAGCCCGGGCGGACAGGGGCCCATAGATACGCAGTATTTT. Its translation is CASSPGGQGPIDTQYF.

As regards this clonotype: This may stem from a read error, because a much larger clone lies one nucleotide away. CDR3 protein: CASSFSGDNEQYF. DNA for the CDR3: TGTGCCAGCAGCTTTAGCGGGGACAATGAGCAGTACTTC. The V call is TRBV7-9, the J call TRBJ2-5; TRBD2 agrees at 8 bases. The CDR3 has 13 residues. CDR1 SEHNR and CDR2 FQNEAQ come from the germline V gene (reference sequence). V gave up 3 bases and J gave up 11 bases; unmatched junction bases: 8.